Below are 12 T cell receptor beta chains sequenced from a single sample in a study of T cells after yellow fever vaccination. TCRdb fed the 5' RACE reads into MiXCR, producing one record per CDR3 protein. The sample records 620,000 or so distinct CDR3 sequences, about 12% being singletons. The sample here was PBMCs, taken on the day of the yellow fever booster vaccination. Source of these receptors: a young man who received the YFV17D yellow fever vaccine.

This clonotype appeared a few times. CDR3 nucleotides: TGTGCCAGCACCTCTTGGGGCGATGGGGAGACCCAGTACTTC. Translating it yields CASTSWGDGETQYF. The chain employs TRBV7-9 and TRBJ2-5; a weak D match, TRBD1 (5 bases). The CDR3 is 14 residues long. Per germline, CDR1 SEHNR and CDR2 FQNEAQ (reference sequence). Trimming took off 7 bases at V and 5 bases at J, with 17 bases between the two ends.

A few counts support this clonotype. V is TRBV12-3 or TRBV12-4 and J is TRBJ2-1, with D tentatively TRBD1 or TRBD2 (7 bases each). The CDR3 sequence is 17 residues long. Trimming pared 5 bases from V and 4 bases from J, leaving 21 bases between. CDR3 coding DNA: TGTGCCAGCAGTGGCTCATACAGGGGACTAAAGTACAATGAGCAGTTCTTC. Its protein product is CASSGSYRGLKYNEQFF.

This clonotype was detected only a few times. The CDR3 here is CASSYGAGSGRAILREQYF. In nucleotides, the CDR3 is TGTGCCAGCAGCTATGGAGCTGGAAGCGGGAGGGCCATACTGCGCGAGCAGTACTTC. The rearrangement links TRBV28 to TRBJ2-7; 10 nucleotides match TRBD2. CDR1 is MDHEN and CDR2 is SYDVKM in the germline V gene. Trimming at V came to 6 bases and at J to 6 bases, leaving 23 bases not matched to a gene. The CDR3 length is 19 residues.

The chain employs TRBV27 and TRBJ2-3, with 9 bases aligning to TRBD1. V shed 5 bases, J shed 3 bases, and the junction held 6 bases outside the gene matches. CDR1 and CDR2 from the germline V gene are MNHEY and SMNVEV (reference sequence). The CDR3 contains 15 residues. For the CDR3, the DNA is TGTGCCAGCAGTGTGCGGGACAGGGAAACAGATACGCAGTATTTT. Residues: CASSVRDRETDTQYF.

The table lists this clonotype with a few counts. The chain links TRBV3-1 to TRBJ1-6, with D uncertain. The CDR3 runs to 13 residues. Germline V gene sequence: CDR1 LGHDT, CDR2 YNNKEL (reference sequence). Trimming cost V 4 bases and J 10 bases, with 11 bases left between them. The CDR3 region has the DNA TGTGCCAGCAGCCCCGATGACACATCACCCCTCCACTTT. This encodes CASSPDDTSPLHF.

This clonotype was counted at least ten times. The chain combines TRBV6-5 with TRBJ2-7; TRBD2 matches at 12 bases. V lost 2 bases, J lost 2 bases, and 1 base stayed unmatched. Germline V gene sequence: CDR1 MNHEY, CDR2 SVGAGI. This CDR3 contains 15 residues. The CDR3 is CASSYLAGGTYEQYF. The CDR3 nucleotides are TGTGCCAGCAGTTACCTAGCGGGAGGGACCTACGAGCAGTACTTC.

This clonotype was seen a handful of times. The rearrangement links TRBV12-3 or TRBV12-4 to TRBJ1-1, with D maybe TRBD1 (6 bases). The CDR3 spans 14 residues. V gave up 10 bases and J gave up 4 bases, with 19 bases separating them. The CDR3 loop is CATQGAGRGTEAFF. CDR3 nucleotide sequence: TGTGCCACCCAGGGCGCGGGCAGGGGCACTGAAGCTTTCTTT.

As DNA, the CDR3 is TGCAGCGTACAGGGGGTCTTCACAGATACGCAGTATTTT. The encoded protein is CSVQGVFTDTQYF. The V gene is TRBV29-1, the J gene TRBJ2-3, with 8 nucleotides matching TRBD1. Germline V lookup: CDR1 SQVTM, CDR2 ANQGSEA. With V trimmed by 6 bases and J by 2 bases, 4 bases remained unmatched. This CDR3 has 13 amino acids.

The chain carries TRBV10-3 and TRBJ2-1; D call uncertain. The V gene lost 5 bases and the J gene lost 5 bases, with 10 bases spanning the gap. Germline values: CDR1 ENHRY, CDR2 SYGVKD. The CDR3 consists of 13 residues. CDR3 region: CAISKGIDNEQFF. The CDR3 region has the DNA TGTGCCATCAGTAAAGGGATAGACAATGAGCAGTTCTTC.

V and J are TRBV30 and TRBJ2-1; 7 positions match TRBD1. V shed 0 bases and J 4 bases; nucleotides not matched to a gene: 3. The CDR3 consists of 14 residues. Germline-derived CDR1 and CDR2 are GTSNPN and SVGIG (reference sequence). CDR3: CAWSVGTAYNEQFF. DNA of the CDR3: TGTGCCTGGAGTGTAGGGACAGCTTACAATGAGCAGTTCTTC.

The chain is built from TRBV7-9 and TRBJ2-5; possible D gene TRBD1, 6 bases. V was trimmed by 3 bases and J by 4 bases, leaving 12 bases between them. This CDR3 is built from 14 residues. Germline V gene lookup returns CDR1 SEHNR and CDR2 FQNEAQ (reference sequence). The DNA for the CDR3 is TGTGCCAGCAGCTTTAGGGGGACGCGAGAGACCCAGTACTTC. Amino acids: CASSFRGTRETQYF.

This clonotype has more than one count but fewer than ten. The chain is built from TRBV20-1 and TRBJ2-5, with unresolved D. V was cut by 5 bases and J by 1 base, with 11 bases left in between. Germline V gene lookup returns CDR1 DFQATT and CDR2 SNEGSKA (reference sequence). The CDR3 is 13 amino acids. For the CDR3, the DNA is TGCAGTGCTTTCGAGGTCATCCAAGAGACCCAGTACTTC. It encodes CSAFEVIQETQYF.